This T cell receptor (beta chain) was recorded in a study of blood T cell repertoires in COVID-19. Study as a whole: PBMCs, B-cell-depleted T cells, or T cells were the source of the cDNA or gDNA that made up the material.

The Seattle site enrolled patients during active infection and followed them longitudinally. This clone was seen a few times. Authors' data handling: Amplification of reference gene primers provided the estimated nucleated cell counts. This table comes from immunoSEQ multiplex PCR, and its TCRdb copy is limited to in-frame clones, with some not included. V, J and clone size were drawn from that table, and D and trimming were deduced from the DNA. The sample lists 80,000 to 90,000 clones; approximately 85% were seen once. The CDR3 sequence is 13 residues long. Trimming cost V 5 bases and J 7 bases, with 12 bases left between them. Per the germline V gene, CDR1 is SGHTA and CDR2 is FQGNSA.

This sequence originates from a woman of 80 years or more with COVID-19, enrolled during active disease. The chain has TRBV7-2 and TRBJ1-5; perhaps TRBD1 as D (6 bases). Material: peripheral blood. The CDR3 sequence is CASSRLQGQPQHF. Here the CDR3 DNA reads TGTGCCAGCAGCCGGTTACAGGGCCAGCCCCAGCATTTT.